The 5 T cell receptor beta chains presented below share a single source sample, sequenced in a study of blood T cells in healthy people across ages. Using a J-beta primer mix together with a sample-barcoded 5' primer, a second PCR was run for roughly 6 to 12 cycles. One entry per CDR3 protein, called by TCRdb with MiXCR from the 5' RACE reads. This table has under 1,100,000 distinct CDR3 sequences, roughly a quarter appearing once. A further study also used this sample, focusing on T cells of mothers and their children.

The specimen sequenced was blood. The receptors were gathered from a girl aged 2-10 years in good health.

This clonotype was counted a few times. V gene TRBV7-9 combines with J gene TRBJ2-1; D gene ambiguous. Germline loops: CDR1 SEHNR, CDR2 FQNEAQ (reference sequence). This CDR3 spans 15 amino acids. V gave up 6 bases and J gave up 7 bases, with 19 bases separating them. The CDR3 reads CASSQTNAPLNEQFF. CDR3 sequence (DNA): TGTGCCAGCAGTCAGACGAATGCGCCACTGAATGAGCAGTTCTTC. Full variable domain (outside the CDR3, taken from reference TRBV7-9 and TRBJ2-1): DTGVSQNPRHKITKRGQNVTFRCDPISEHNRLYWYRQTLGQGPEFLTYFQNEAQLEKSRLLSDRFSAERPKGSFSTLEIQRTEQGDSAMYLCASSQTNAPLNEQFFGPGTRLTVL.

The V call is TRBV6-6, the J call TRBJ1-5; TRBD1 matches at 9 bases. The CDR3 is made up of 15 amino acids. Per the germline V gene, CDR1 is MNHNY and CDR2 is SVGAGI (reference sequence). The ends lost 7 bases at V and 5 bases at J; junction bases unmatched: 9. The CDR3 coding sequence is TGTGCCAGCACCTGGACAGGGGTACACGATCAGCCCCAGCATTTT. Amino acid sequence: CASTWTGVHDQPQHF.

This clonotype was observed a few times. This rearrangement joins TRBV20-1 to TRBJ1-2; D might be TRBD1 (6 bases). The V and J ends lost 3 bases and 4 bases respectively, with 15 bases between them. The germline V gene has CDR1 DFQATT and CDR2 SNEGSKA (reference sequence). The CDR3 runs to 14 residues. This chain's CDR3 is CSARTPGTTYGYTF. The CDR3 bases are TGCAGTGCTAGGACCCCCGGGACAACCTATGGCTACACCTTC.

The V and J genes are TRBV29-1 and TRBJ2-5, with D possibly being TRBD1 (5 bases). This CDR3 contains 15 residues. The V gene's germline CDR1 is SQVTM and CDR2 ANQGSEA. Trimming pared 1 base from V and 1 base from J, leaving 13 bases between. The CDR3 here is CSVEGSVRAQETQYF. DNA for the CDR3: TGCAGCGTTGAAGGATCGGTCAGGGCCCAAGAGACCCAGTACTTC.

This clonotype was found a few times. The chain links TRBV7-2 to TRBJ2-7; 9 positions agree with TRBD2. There are 15 residues in the CDR3. J lost 4 bases, V lost 3 bases, and 7 bases had no gene match. Germline CDR1 SGHTA, CDR2 FQGNSA. The CDR3 sequence: CASSFGPAGGYEQYF. The CDR3 coding sequence is TGTGCCAGCAGCTTTGGTCCAGCGGGGGGATACGAGCAGTACTTC.